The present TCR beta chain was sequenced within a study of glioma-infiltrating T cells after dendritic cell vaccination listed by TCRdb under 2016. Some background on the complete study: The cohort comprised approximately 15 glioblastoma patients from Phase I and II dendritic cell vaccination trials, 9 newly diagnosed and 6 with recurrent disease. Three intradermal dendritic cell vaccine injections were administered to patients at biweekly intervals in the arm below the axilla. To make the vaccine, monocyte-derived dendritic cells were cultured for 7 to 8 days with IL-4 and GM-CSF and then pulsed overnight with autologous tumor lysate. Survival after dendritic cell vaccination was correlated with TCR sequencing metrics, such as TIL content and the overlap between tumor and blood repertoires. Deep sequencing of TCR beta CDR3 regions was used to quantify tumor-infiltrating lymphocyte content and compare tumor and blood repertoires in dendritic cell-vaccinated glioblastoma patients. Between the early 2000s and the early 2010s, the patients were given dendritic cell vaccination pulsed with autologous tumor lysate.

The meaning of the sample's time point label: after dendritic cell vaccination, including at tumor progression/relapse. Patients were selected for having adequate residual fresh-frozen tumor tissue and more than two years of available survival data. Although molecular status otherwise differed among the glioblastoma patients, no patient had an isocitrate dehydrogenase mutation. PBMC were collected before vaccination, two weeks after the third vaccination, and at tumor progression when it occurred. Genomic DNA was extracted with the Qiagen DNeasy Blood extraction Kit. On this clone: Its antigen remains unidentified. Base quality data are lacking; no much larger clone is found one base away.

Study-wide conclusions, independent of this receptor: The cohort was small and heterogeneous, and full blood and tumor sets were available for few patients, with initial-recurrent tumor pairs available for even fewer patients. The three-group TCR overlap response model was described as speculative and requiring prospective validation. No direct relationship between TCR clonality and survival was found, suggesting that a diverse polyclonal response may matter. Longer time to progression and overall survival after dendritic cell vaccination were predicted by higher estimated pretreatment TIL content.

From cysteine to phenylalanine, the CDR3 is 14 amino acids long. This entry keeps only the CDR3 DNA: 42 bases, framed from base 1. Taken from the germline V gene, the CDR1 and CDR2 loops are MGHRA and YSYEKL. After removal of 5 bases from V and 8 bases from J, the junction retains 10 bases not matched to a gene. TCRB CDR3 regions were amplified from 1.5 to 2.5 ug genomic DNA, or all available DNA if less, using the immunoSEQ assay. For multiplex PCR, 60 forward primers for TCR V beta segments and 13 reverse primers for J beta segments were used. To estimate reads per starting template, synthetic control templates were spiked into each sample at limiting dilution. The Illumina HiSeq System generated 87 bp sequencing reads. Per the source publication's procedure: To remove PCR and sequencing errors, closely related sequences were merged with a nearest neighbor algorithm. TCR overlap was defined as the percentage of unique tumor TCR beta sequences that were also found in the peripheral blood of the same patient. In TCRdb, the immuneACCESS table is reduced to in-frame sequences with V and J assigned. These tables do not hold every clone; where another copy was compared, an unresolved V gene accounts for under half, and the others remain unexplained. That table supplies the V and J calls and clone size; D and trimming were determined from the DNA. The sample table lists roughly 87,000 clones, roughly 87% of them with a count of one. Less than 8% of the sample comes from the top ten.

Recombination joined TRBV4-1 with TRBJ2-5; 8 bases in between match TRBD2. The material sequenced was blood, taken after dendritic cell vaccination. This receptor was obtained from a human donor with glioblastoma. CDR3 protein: CASSLSGGPDTQYF. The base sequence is TGCGCCAGCAGCTTAAGCGGGGGCCCTGATACCCAGTACTTC.